The 12 T cell receptor beta chains given below trace back to one sample, sequenced in a study of T cell responses to AZD1222 COVID-19 vaccine. Only in-frame clones appear in the TCRdb table, and some are missing; sequencing was by immunoSEQ multiplex PCR. The sample records some 130,000 clones, around 90% being singletons. Sequences were derived from peripheral blood, sampled on day 0 of MenACWY control vaccination. These receptor sequences come from an adult in good health.

The V and J genes are TRBV18 and TRBJ2-7; D is uncertain. The CDR3 consists of 16 residues. Trimming took off 1 base at V and 0 bases at J, with 13 bases between the two ends. Per the germline V gene, CDR1 is KGHSH and CDR2 is LQKENI. The CDR3: CASSPLGQPVSYEQYF. DNA of the CDR3: TGTGCCAGCTCACCACTTGGCCAGCCTGTCTCCTACGAGCAGTACTTC.

This clone appeared a few times. The chain combines TRBV5-4 with TRBJ1-2, with 7 bases aligning to TRBD1. The J segment lost 8 bases and the V segment lost 4 bases, leaving 14 bases of the junction unmatched. The CDR3 length is 15 residues. Germline CDR1 is SGHNT and CDR2 is YYREEE (reference sequence). The CDR3 protein is CASSRASGTARGYTF. The CDR3, as DNA: TGTGCCAGCAGCCGAGCGTCCGGGACAGCGAGGGGCTACACCTTC.

The chain has TRBV6-6 and TRBJ2-3; D call uncertain. Trimming cost V 5 bases and J 0 bases, with 15 bases left between them. Germline V CDR1 and CDR2: MNHNY, SVGAGI (reference sequence). This CDR3 spans 16 amino acids. The CDR3 reads CASSPSEGSSTDTQYF. Written as DNA, the CDR3 is TGTGCCAGCAGTCCCTCGGAAGGGTCTAGCACAGATACGCAGTATTTT.

V gene TRBV10-3 combines with J gene TRBJ2-1; the D gene could be TRBD1 or TRBD2 (5 bases each). CDR3 length: 13 residues. CDR1 and CDR2 from the germline V gene are ENHRY and SYGVKD. The V end lost 4 bases, the J end lost 5 bases, and 9 bases lay between the germline ends. CDR3 protein: CAISGGTDNEQFF. CDR3 in DNA: TGTGCCATCAGTGGAGGGACGGACAATGAGCAGTTCTTC.

The chain uses TRBV28 and TRBJ1-4, with 10 bases fitting TRBD1. Trimming cost V 7 bases and J 7 bases; bases outside gene matches: 6. The CDR3 consists of 14 residues. The germline CDR1 and CDR2 sequences are MDHEN and SYDVKM. CDR3 sequence reads: CASKPDRGPEKLFF. CDR3 DNA sequence: TGTGCCAGCAAACCCGACAGGGGGCCTGAAAAACTGTTTTTT. Complete variable domain (other parts from reference TRBV28 and TRBJ1-4): DVKVTQSSRYLVKRTGEKVFLECVQDMDHENMFWYRQDPGLGLRLIYFSYDVKMKEKGDIPEGYSVSREKKERFSLILESASTNQTSMYLCASKPDRGPEKLFFGSGTQLSVL.

This clone was counted once. The rearrangement joins TRBV2 to TRBJ2-7; 8 nucleotides agree with TRBD1. In germline, CDR1 is SNHLY, CDR2 FYNNEI. This CDR3 contains 15 residues. The V gene end was trimmed by 8 bases and the J gene end by 4 bases; junction bases not matched to a gene: 13. CDR3 sequence reads: CASGPGQGKFYEQYF. CDR3 sequence (DNA): TGTGCCAGCGGGCCTGGACAGGGAAAGTTTTACGAGCAGTACTTC.

CDR3 nucleotides: TGTGCCAGCAGTGAAGCCGCGTACCGCACAGATACGCAGTATTTT. Residues: CASSEAAYRTDTQYF. The rearrangement links TRBV6-1 to TRBJ2-3; D remains unclear. Trimming pared 0 bases from V and 1 base from J, leaving 8 bases between. Germline loops: CDR1 MNHNS, CDR2 SASEGT. This CDR3 contains 15 residues.

V gene TRBV24-1 combines with J gene TRBJ1-1; D is undetermined. From germline, CDR1 is KGHDR and CDR2 SFDVKD. The CDR3 covers 12 residues. The V gene lost 5 bases and the J gene lost 1 base, with 4 bases spanning the gap. The CDR3 is CATSGGNTEAFF. The CDR3 coding sequence is TGTGCCACCAGTGGGGGGAACACTGAAGCTTTCTTT.

This chain links TRBV7-9 with TRBJ2-3; D call uncertain. Trimming took off 4 bases at V and 0 bases at J, with 17 bases between the two ends. Looked up from germline, CDR1 is SEHNR and CDR2 is FQNEAQ (reference sequence). CDR3 length equals 17 residues. DNA of the CDR3: TGTGCCAGCAGCTCCTCCCCTAATACCGCTAGCACAGATACGCAGTATTTT. Its protein product is CASSSSPNTASTDTQYF.

The rearrangement links TRBV24-1 to TRBJ1-5; D remains unclear. Between the trimmed V and J ends, which lost 4 bases and 1 base, there was a span of 1 base. The CDR3 is 12 residues long. Looked up from germline, CDR1 is KGHDR and CDR2 is SFDVKD. The CDR3 DNA reads TGTGCCACCAGTGAAAGCAATCAGCCCCAGCATTTT. It encodes CATSESNQPQHF.

The rearrangement uses TRBV19 and TRBJ1-5; D uncertain. The CDR3 extends over 13 amino acids. Germline V gene data show CDR1 as LNHDA and CDR2 as SQIVND (reference sequence). V was clipped by 7 bases and J by 0 bases, with 7 bases between them. CDR3 loop: CASNDYSNQPQHF. The CDR3 DNA reads as TGTGCCAGTAATGACTATAGCAATCAGCCCCAGCATTTT.

This clone was counted once. This chain connects TRBV11-2 to TRBJ1-1; D uncertain. CDR1 is SGHAT, CDR2 FQNNGV, per germline. The length of the CDR3 is 14 residues. V was trimmed by 1 base and J by 2 bases, leaving 8 bases between them. CDR3 coding DNA: TGTGCCAGCAGCTTAGCGGGCCTAAACACTGAAGCTTTCTTT. It yields the protein CASSLAGLNTEAFF.